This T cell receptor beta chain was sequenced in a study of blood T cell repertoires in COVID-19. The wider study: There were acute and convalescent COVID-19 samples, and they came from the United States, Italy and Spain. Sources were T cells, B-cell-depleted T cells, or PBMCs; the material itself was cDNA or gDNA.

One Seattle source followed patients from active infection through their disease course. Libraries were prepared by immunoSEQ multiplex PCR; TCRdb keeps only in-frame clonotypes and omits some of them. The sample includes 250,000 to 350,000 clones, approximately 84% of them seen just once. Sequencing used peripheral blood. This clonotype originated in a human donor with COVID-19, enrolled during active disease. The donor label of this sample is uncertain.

CDR3 in amino acids: CASTPWDMSNAANYGYTF. The CDR3, as DNA: TGTGCCAGCACCCCCTGGGACATGAGTAATGCCGCTAACTATGGCTACACCTTC. This chain uses TRBV9 with TRBJ1-2, with D possibly matching TRBD1 (6 bases). CDR1 and CDR2 from the germline V gene are SGDLS and YYNGEE. V was pared by 6 bases and J by 0 bases, with 24 bases between. CDR3 size: 18 residues. Variable domain in full (rest from reference TRBV9 and TRBJ1-2): DSGVTQTPKHLITATGQRVTLRCSPRSGDLSVYWYQQSLDQGLQFLIQYYNGEERAKGNILERFSAQQFPDLHSELNLSSLELGDSALYFCASTPWDMSNAANYGYTFGSGTRLTVV.